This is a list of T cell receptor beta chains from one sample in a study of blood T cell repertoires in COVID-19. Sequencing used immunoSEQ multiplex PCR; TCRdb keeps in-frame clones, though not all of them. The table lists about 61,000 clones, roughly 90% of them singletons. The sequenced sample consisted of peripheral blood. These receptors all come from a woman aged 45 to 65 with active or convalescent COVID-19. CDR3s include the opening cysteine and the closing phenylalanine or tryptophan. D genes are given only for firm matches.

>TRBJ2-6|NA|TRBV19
CASSIQNSGANVLTF
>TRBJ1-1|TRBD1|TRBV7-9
CASSLGDRASAFF
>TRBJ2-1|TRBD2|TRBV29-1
CSVPGSGTSYNEQFF
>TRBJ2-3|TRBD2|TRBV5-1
CASSYGTSGDPTDTQYF
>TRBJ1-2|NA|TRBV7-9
CASSLNRASNYGYTF
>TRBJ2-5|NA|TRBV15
CATSRDRGGIETQYF
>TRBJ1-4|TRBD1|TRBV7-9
CASSPYRGEKLFF
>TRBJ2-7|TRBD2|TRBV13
CASSPLAGASEQYF
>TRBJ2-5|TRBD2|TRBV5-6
CASSSSGRATGETQYF
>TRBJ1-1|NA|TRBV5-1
CASSYTLQGLNTEAFF
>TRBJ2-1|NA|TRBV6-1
CASSELPGVNNEQFF
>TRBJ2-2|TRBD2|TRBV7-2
CASSPGTSGWGGELFF
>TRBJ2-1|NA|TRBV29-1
CSVYTGEQFF
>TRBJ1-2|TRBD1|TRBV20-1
CSASVTGEYGYTF
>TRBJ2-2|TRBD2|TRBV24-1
CATSAVAGSGELFF
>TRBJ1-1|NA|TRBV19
CASSIIGLQNTEAFF
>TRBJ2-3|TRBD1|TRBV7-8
CASSQGQGADTQYF
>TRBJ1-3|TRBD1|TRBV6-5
CASSSQGRGNTIYF
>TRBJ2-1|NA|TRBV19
CASSMGLSAANEQFF
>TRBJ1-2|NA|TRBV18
CASSPMDTLNYGYTF
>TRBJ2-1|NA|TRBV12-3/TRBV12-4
CATTGSMSNEQFF
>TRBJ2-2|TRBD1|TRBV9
CASSPQGQAYTGELFF